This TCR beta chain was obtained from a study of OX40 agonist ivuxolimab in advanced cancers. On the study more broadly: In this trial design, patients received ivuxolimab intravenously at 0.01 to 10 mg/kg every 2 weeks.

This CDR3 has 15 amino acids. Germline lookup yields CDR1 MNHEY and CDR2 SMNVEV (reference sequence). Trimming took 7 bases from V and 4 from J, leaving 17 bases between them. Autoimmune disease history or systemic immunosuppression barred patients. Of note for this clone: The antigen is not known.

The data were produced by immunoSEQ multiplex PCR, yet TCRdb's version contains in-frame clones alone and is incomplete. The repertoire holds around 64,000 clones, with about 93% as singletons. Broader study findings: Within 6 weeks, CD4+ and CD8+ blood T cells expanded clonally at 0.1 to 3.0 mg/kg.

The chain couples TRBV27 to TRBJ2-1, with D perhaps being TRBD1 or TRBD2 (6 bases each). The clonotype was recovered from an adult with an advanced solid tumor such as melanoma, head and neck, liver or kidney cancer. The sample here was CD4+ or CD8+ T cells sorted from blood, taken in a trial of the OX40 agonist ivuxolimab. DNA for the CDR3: TGTGCCAGCAACCAACGCCCGGGGGCTTACAATGAGCAGTTCTTC. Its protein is CASNQRPGAYNEQFF.